This TCR beta chain emerged from a study of human T cells and chemical hapten exposure. Germline CDR1 is KGHDR and CDR2 is SFDVKD. The CDR3 extends over 14 amino acids. V lost 0 bases and J 1 base, leaving 4 bases between the germline ends. TCRdb used MiXCR to reprocess the RACE reads, holding one entry per CDR3 protein. This table holds under 130,000 distinct CDR3 sequences, around 35% found once. Documented time point: patch test 3, about 24 weeks after DPC sensitization. Noted treatment: therapeutic diphenylcyclopropenone sensitization with weekly scalp DPC. The sequences come from whole blood, collected in connection with sensitization to the hapten diphenylcyclopropenone (DPC). The sequence derives from a man aged 35 to 55 with alopecia areata. Some clones in this sample may be carry-over from other donors' samples. The chain couples TRBV24-1 to TRBJ2-3; no clear D. CDR3 DNA: TGTGCCACCAGTGATTTGTTAGGCACAGATACGCAGTATTTT. Translated, it gives CATSDLLGTDTQYF.